What follows are 20 T cell receptor delta chains derived from one specimen sequenced in a study of delta chains in infants with herpesvirus infections. PBMC RNA was reverse transcribed using gamma-chain- and delta-chain-specific primers. TCRdb re-processed the RT-PCR reads via CATT. Of 2,500 to 3,000 delta-chain clones in the sample, more than 30% were seen once. Sample: peripheral blood, taken at time point 4 of longitudinal follow-up. The receptors here all came from a human donor who was a Ugandan infant, either HIV-exposed or HIV-unexposed (not recorded which).

A few counts support this clone. This chain joins TRDV2 and TRDJ3; TRDD3 aligns across 13 bases. CDR3 length: 20 amino acids. Germline CDR1 is GEAIGNYY and CDR2 is EKD. Trimming removed 0 bases from V and 0 bases from J; junction bases left unmatched: 4. The CDR3 DNA follows: TGTGCCTGTGACACCGTACTGGGGGATACGTTCTCCTGGGACACCCGACAGATGTTTTTC. The encoded protein is CACDTVLGDTFSWDTRQMFF.

This clone was seen a single time. A much larger clonotype is one base distant, so this may be a read error. The rearrangement joins TRDV1 to TRDJ4, with TRDD3 matching 9 bases. The end of the DNA is better explained by TRDJ1, so the J call may be wrong. The CDR3 has 26 amino acids. CDR1 and CDR2 (germline): TSWWSYY, QGS. The CDR3 sequence: CALGEDVAYGQYWGSCIPRYTDKLIF. As DNA, the CDR3 is TGTGCTCTTGGGGAAGATGTTGCCTACGGCCAATACTGGGGGAGTTGCATCCCGAGGTACACCGATAAACTCATCTTT.

This clone has more than one count but fewer than ten. The rearrangement links TRDV2 to TRDJ1; the D gene is possibly TRDD3 (5 bases). In germline, CDR1 is GEAIGNYY, CDR2 EKD. The CDR3 totals 17 residues. V was clipped by 0 bases and J by 4 bases, with 20 bases between them. The DNA of the CDR3 is TGTGCCTGTGACACCGTCGGTCCGGAACTGGTCATCGATAAACTCATCTTT. Translation gives CACDTVGPELVIDKLIF.

This clone showed up just a few times. The gene calls are TRDV1 and TRDJ1; 7 bases fit TRDD2. CDR1 TSWWSYY and CDR2 QGS come from the germline V gene. CDR3 size: 17 residues. With V trimmed by 2 bases and J by 0 bases, 9 bases remained unmatched. This CDR3 reads CALGEGFLPEYTDKLIF. In DNA form, the CDR3 reads TGTGCTCTTGGGGAAGGGTTCCTACCAGAGTACACCGATAAACTCATCTTT.

To note about this clone: A much bigger clone sits one base away, suggesting this may be a read error. The V and J genes are TRAV38-2/DV8 and TRDJ1; a possible D gene is TRDD3 (5 bases). Trimming took 1 base from V and 2 from J, leaving 18 bases between them. The CDR3 contains 17 residues. The germline gives CDR1 TSESDYY, CDR2 QEAYKQQN. In nucleotides, the CDR3 is TGTGCTTATAGGAGCAGCGAGACTCCCCGGGGGACCGATAAACTCATCTTT. This codes for CAYRSSETPRGTDKLIF.

The V call is TRDV1, the J call TRDJ1; the D gene is possibly TRDD3 (6 bases). V was pared by 2 bases and J by 0 bases, with 34 bases between. Germline CDR1 is TSWWSYY and CDR2 is QGS. The CDR3 contains 23 residues. CDR3 residues: CALGEGGPTWVSLDWAYTDKLIF. CDR3 nucleotide sequence: TGTGCTCTTGGGGAAGGGGGGCCTACGTGGGTGTCGTTAGACTGGGCTTACACCGATAAACTCATCTTT.

This CDR3 reads CALGELARLGDIDTDKLIF. CDR3 in DNA: TGTGCTCTTGGGGAACTTGCCCGTCTGGGGGATATAGATACCGATAAACTCATCTTT. The J gene is TRDJ1, the V gene TRDV1; 10 nucleotides agree with TRDD3. CDR3 size: 19 residues. CDR1 is TSWWSYY, CDR2 QGS, per germline. Trimming cost V 0 bases and J 2 bases; bases outside gene matches: 12.

This chain uses TRDV2 with TRDJ1; D ambiguous. This CDR3 region has 15 residues. Looked up from germline, CDR1 is GEAIGNYY and CDR2 is EKD. Trimming pared 2 bases from V and 7 bases from J, leaving 19 bases between. The CDR3 DNA is TGTGCCTGTGACAAACTAAGGTCCCCGGGCGGTAAACTCATCTTT. Translated, it gives CACDKLRSPGGKLIF.

Regarding this clone: This may stem from a read error, because a much larger clone lies one nucleotide away. The chain employs TRDV1 and TRDJ1, with D possibly being TRDD3 (6 bases). This CDR3 comprises 23 residues. V was shortened by 3 bases and J by 0 bases, with 35 bases between the two germline ends. Germline assignment: CDR1 TSWWSYY and CDR2 QGS. CDR3 nucleotide sequence: TGTGCTCTTGGGGACTCCTCTTTCCTGGTTCGAGGGATAACTCCTTGGTACACCGATAAACTCATCTTT. It translates to CALGDSSFLVRGITPWYTDKLIF.

This clone is large (0.1 to 1%) by share. The gene calls are TRDV1 and TRDJ1; D not certain. Germline CDR1 reads TSWWSYY; CDR2 reads QGS. CDR3 size: 19 residues. V lost 3 bases and J lost 1, with 24 bases in between. CDR3 nucleotides: TGTGCTCTTGGGGACCCTCAGGACGTGTCGGCCTGGTGCACCGATAAACTCATCTTT. It translates to CALGDPQDVSAWCTDKLIF.

In its sample, this clone ranks as large (0.1 to 1%). The V and J genes are TRDV1 and TRDJ2, with TRDD3 matching 13 bases. J was trimmed by 4 bases and V by 3 bases; bases with no gene match: 11. Germline lookup yields CDR1 TSWWSYY and CDR2 QGS. This CDR3 spans 19 amino acids. The CDR3 sequence: CALGELPYWGIRETAQLFF. In DNA, the CDR3 is TGTGCTCTTGGGGAGCTTCCGTACTGGGGGATACGTGAGACAGCACAACTCTTCTTT.

CDR3 coding DNA: TGTGCTCTGAGCCGGGCCTACGGCCGGGGATACGCGGACACCGATAAACTCATCTTT. This sequence encodes CALSRAYGRGYADTDKLIF. The rearrangement uses TRDV1 and TRDJ1; 9 bases align to TRDD3. Unmatched junction bases numbered 20, after V lost 9 bases and J lost 0 bases. The CDR3 totals 19 residues. Germline CDR1 and CDR2: TSWWSYY and QGS.

As concerns this clone: With a much larger clone just one base away, this may be a read error. In the same sample, other DNA sequences code for this CDR3. The chain has TRDV1 and TRDJ4; 11 nucleotides align to TRDD3. Germline assignment: CDR1 TSWWSYY and CDR2 QGS. The CDR3 consists of 24 residues. The V gene end was trimmed by 5 bases and the J gene end by 2 bases; junction bases not matched to a gene: 34. Written as DNA, the CDR3 is TGTGCTCTTGGGAAAGCTTCCTTCCTACGGGCAGTTTATTGGGGGATACGTTGGGGGAGACCCCTGATCTTT. This codes for CALGKASFLRAVYWGIRWGRPLIF.

Comments on this clone: This CDR3 is also generated by other DNA sequences in the sample. V is TRDV2 and J is TRDJ3, with unresolved D. Germline values: CDR1 GEAIGNYY, CDR2 EKD. V gave up 0 bases and J gave up 0 bases, with 8 bases separating them. This CDR3 is 17 amino acids long. The CDR3 nucleotides read TGTGCCTGTGACACCGCGGGGTCCTCCTGGGACACCCGACAGATGTTTTTC. This sequence encodes CACDTAGSSWDTRQMFF.

This clone was detected only a few times. The V call is TRDV1, the J call TRDJ1, with 9 bases lining up with TRDD3. Germline CDR1 TSWWSYY, CDR2 QGS. The CDR3 is 18 amino acids. Trimming cost V 3 bases and J 9 bases; bases outside gene matches: 20. In nucleotides, the CDR3 is TGTGCTCTTGGGGATTCAAACTTCCGCCTGTGGGGGATAATTGAACTCATCTTT. Translation gives CALGDSNFRLWGIIELIF.

This clone has only a few counts. The chain has TRAV29/DV5 and TRDJ2, with 9 bases matching TRDD3. The tail of the sequence fits TRDJ1 better, so the J call may be wrong. The CDR3 runs 15 residues. Germline CDR1 is NSMFDY and CDR2 is ISSIKDK. CDR3 sequence: CAGRWGILGTDKLIF. The CDR3 nucleotides are TGTGCAGGACGGTGGGGGATATTGGGCACCGATAAACTCATCTTT.

Within the sample, this clone is medium-sized. At the DNA level, this CDR3 is encoded by other sequences in the same sample as well. In nucleotides, the CDR3 is TGTGCCTGTGACTCACTGGGGGACACCGATAAACTCATCTTT. The encoded protein is CACDSLGDTDKLIF. This chain links TRDV2 with TRDJ1; 8 nucleotides agree with TRDD3. The CDR3 consists of 14 residues. The germline CDR1 and CDR2 sequences are GEAIGNYY and EKD. V gave up 3 bases and J gave up 0 bases; unmatched junction bases: 2.

This clone turned up a few times. The rearrangement joins TRDV1 to TRDJ1; 9 bases are a match to TRDD3. In germline, CDR1 is TSWWSYY, CDR2 QGS. The junction had 32 bases not matched to a gene; V was cut back by 2 bases and J by 10 bases. This CDR3 is built from 22 residues. The CDR3 protein is CALGESTDILNWGTAALGGLIF. As DNA, the CDR3 is TGTGCTCTTGGGGAATCTACGGATATATTAAACTGGGGGACGGCAGCATTAGGGGGACTCATCTTT.

The rearrangement joins TRDV2 to TRDJ1; 7 bases are shared with TRDD3. The trim removed 4 bases at V and 6 bases at J, leaving 19 bases unmatched. The CDR3 covers 17 residues. CDR1 and CDR2 from the germline V gene are GEAIGNYY and EKD. Here the CDR3 DNA reads TGTGCCTGTGAAGGGATACAGGTGTTAGCTCCGCCCAATAAACTCATCTTT. It specifies CACEGIQVLAPPNKLIF.

This clone occurred a few times. The chain couples TRDV2 to TRDJ1; 8 nucleotides match TRDD3. Germline V gives CDR1 GEAIGNYY, CDR2 EKD. With V trimmed by 1 base and J by 0 bases, 6 bases remained unmatched. The CDR3 is 16 amino acids. CDR3 sequence (DNA): TGTGCCTGTGACACTCTGGGGGACGGCAACACCGATAAACTCATCTTT. This translates into CACDTLGDGNTDKLIF.